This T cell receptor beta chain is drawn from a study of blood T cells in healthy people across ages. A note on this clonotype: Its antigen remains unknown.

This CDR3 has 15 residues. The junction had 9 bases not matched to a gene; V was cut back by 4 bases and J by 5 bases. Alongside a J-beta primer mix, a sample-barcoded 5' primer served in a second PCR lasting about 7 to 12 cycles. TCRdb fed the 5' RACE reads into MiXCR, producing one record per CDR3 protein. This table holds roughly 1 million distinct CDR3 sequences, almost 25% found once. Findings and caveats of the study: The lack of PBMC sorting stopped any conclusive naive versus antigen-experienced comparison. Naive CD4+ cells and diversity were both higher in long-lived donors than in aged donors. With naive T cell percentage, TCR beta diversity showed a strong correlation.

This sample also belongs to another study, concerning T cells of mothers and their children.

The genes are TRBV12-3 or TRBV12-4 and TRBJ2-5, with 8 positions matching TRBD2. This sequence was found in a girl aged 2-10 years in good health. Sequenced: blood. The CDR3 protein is CASSSYGRAGETQYF. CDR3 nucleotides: TGTGCCAGCAGTTCTTACGGGAGGGCTGGGGAGACCCAGTACTTC.